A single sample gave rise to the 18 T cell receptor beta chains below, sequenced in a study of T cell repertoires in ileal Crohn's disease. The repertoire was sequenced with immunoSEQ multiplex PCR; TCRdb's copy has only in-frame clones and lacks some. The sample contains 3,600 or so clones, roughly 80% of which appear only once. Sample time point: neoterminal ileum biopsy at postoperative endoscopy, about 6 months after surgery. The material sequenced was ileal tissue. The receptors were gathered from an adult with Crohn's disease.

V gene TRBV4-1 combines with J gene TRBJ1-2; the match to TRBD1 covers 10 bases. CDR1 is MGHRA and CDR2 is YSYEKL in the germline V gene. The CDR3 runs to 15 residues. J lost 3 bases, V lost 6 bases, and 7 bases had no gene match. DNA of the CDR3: TGCGCCAGCAGTTACGACAGGGGGCGAGACTATGGCTACACCTTC. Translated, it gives CASSYDRGRDYGYTF.

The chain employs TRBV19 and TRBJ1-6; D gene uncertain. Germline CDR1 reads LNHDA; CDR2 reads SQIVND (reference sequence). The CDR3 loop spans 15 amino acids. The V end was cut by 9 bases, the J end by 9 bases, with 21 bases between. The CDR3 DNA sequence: TGTGCCAGCCGGGTAGGAAGTTTATCCATTTCACCCCTCCACTTT. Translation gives CASRVGSLSISPLHF.

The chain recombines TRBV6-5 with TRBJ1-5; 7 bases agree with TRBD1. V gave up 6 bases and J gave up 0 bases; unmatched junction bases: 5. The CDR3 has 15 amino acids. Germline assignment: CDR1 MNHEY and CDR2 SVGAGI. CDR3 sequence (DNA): TGTGCCAGCAGCCCCGGGACAGTTAGCAATCAGCCCCAGCATTTT. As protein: CASSPGTVSNQPQHF.

CDR3 nucleotide sequence: TGTGCCAGTATAGGGGGATTCCTCTCTGGAAACACCATATATTTT. Translating gives CASIGGFLSGNTIYF. The rearrangement uses TRBV6-6 and TRBJ1-3, with D maybe TRBD1 (6 bases). Germline loops: CDR1 MNHNY, CDR2 SVGAGI (reference sequence). The CDR3 length is 15 residues. Trimming cost V 9 bases and J 0 bases, with 15 bases left between them.

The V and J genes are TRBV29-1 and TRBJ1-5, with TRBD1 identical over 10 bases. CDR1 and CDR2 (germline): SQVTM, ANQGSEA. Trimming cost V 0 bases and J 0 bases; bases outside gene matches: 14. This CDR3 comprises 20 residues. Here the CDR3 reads CSVEDRIGDRGDHSNQPQHF. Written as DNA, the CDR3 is TGCAGCGTTGAAGATAGGATAGGGGACAGGGGTGACCATAGCAATCAGCCCCAGCATTTT. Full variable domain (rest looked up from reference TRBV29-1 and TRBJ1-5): SAVISQKPSRDICQRGTSLTIQCQVDSQVTMMFWYRQQPGQSLTLIATANQGSEATYESGFVIDKFPISRPNLTFSTLTVSNMSPEDSSIYLCSVEDRIGDRGDHSNQPQHFGDGTRLSIL.

This CDR3 reads CASSLQGGNTEAFF. The DNA of the CDR3 is TGTGCCAGCAGCTTACAGGGGGGGAACACTGAAGCTTTCTTT. The chain uses TRBV7-9 and TRBJ1-1, with 7 bases aligning to TRBD1. Germline V gives CDR1 SEHNR, CDR2 FQNEAQ (reference sequence). The CDR3 covers 14 residues. The V gene end was trimmed by 2 bases and the J gene end by 1 base; junction bases not matched to a gene: 1. Together with reference TRBV7-9 and TRBJ1-1, the CDR3 gives the full variable domain: DTGVSQNPRHKITKRGQNVTFRCDPISEHNRLYWYRQTLGQGPEFLTYFQNEAQLEKSRLLSDRFSAERPKGSFSTLEIQRTEQGDSAMYLCASSLQGGNTEAFFGQGTRLTVV.

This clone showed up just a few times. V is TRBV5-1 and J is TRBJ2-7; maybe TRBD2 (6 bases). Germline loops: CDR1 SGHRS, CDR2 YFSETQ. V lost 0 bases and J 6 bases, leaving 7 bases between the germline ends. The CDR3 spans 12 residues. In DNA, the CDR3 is TGCGCCAGCAGCTTGGTCGGGGGCGAGCAGTACTTC. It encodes CASSLVGGEQYF.

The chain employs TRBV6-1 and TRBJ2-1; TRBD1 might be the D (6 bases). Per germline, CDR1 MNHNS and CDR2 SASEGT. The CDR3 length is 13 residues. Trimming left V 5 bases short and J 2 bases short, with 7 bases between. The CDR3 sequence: CASSRTAYNEQFF. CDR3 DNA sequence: TGTGCCAGCAGTAGGACAGCCTACAATGAGCAGTTCTTC.

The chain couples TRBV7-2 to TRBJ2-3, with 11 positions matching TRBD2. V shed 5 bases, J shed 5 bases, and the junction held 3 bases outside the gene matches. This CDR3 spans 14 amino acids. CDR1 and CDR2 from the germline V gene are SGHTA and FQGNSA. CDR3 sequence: CASSPGTSGDTQYF. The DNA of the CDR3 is TGTGCCAGCAGCCCCGGGACTAGCGGAGATACGCAGTATTTT.

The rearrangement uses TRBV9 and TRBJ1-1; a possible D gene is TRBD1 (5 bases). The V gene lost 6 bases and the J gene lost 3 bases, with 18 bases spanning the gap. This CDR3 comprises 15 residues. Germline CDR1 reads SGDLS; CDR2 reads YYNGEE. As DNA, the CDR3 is TGTGCCAGCACCTACGGGGGGTGTGCGTACACTGAAGCTTTCTTT. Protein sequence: CASTYGGCAYTEAFF.

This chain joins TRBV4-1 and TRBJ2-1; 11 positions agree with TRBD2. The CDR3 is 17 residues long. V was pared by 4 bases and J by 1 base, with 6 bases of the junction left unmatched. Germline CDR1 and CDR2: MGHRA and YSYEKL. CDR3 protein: CASSRGLAVTSYNEQFF. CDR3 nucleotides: TGCGCCAGCAGCCGGGGACTAGCGGTTACTTCCTACAATGAGCAGTTCTTC.

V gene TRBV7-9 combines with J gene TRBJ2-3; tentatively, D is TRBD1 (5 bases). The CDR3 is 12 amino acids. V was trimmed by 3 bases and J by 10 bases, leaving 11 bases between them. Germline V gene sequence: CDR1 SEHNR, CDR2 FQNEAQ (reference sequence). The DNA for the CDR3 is TGTGCCAGCAGCTTCCCAGGGTTAGCGCAGTATTTT. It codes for CASSFPGLAQYF.

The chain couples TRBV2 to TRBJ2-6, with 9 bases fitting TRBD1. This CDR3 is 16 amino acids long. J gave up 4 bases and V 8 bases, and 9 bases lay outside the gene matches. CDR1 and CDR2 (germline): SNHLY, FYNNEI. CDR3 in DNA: TGTGCCAGCTTCGGACAGGGGAGGATAGGGGCCAACGTCCTGACTTTC. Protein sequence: CASFGQGRIGANVLTF.

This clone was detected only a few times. The CDR3 here is CASSVGGGDNSPLHF. For the CDR3, the DNA is TGTGCCAGCAGCGTAGGAGGGGGCGATAATTCACCCCTCCACTTT. This chain uses TRBV9 with TRBJ1-6; 7 nucleotides match TRBD1. With V trimmed by 0 bases and J by 5 bases, 2 bases remained unmatched. CDR3 length equals 15 residues. CDR1 is SGDLS and CDR2 is YYNGEE in the germline V gene.

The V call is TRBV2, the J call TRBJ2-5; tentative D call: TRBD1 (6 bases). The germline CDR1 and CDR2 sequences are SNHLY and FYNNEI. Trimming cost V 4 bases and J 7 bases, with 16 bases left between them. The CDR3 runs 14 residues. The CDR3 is CASSGDTGSGTQYF. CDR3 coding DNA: TGTGCCAGCAGTGGGGACACCGGTTCAGGGACCCAGTACTTC. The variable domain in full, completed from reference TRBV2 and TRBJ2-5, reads EPEVTQTPSHQVTQMGQEVILRCVPISNHLYFYWYRQILGQKVEFLVSFYNNEISEKSEIFDDQFSVERPDGSNFTLKIRSTKLEDSAMYFCASSGDTGSGTQYFGPGTRLLVL.

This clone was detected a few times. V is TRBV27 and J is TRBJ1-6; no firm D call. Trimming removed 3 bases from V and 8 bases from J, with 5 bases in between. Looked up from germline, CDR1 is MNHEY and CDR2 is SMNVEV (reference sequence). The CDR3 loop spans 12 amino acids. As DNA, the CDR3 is TGTGCCAGCAGTTTTCAGGATTCACCCCTCCACTTT. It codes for CASSFQDSPLHF.

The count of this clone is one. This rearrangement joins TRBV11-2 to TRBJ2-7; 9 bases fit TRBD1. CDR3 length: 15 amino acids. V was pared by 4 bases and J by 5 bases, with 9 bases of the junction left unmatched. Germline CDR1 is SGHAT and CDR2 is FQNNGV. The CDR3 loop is CASSWAFRDRDEQYF. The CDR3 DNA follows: TGTGCCAGCAGCTGGGCCTTCCGGGACAGGGACGAGCAGTACTTC.

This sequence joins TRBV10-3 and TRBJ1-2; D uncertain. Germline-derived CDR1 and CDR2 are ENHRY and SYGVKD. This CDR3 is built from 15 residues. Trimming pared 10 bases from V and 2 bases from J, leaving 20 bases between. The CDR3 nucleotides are TGTGCCACCTCGAACGGCCCCGAGGCAAACTATGGCTACACCTTC. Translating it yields CATSNGPEANYGYTF.